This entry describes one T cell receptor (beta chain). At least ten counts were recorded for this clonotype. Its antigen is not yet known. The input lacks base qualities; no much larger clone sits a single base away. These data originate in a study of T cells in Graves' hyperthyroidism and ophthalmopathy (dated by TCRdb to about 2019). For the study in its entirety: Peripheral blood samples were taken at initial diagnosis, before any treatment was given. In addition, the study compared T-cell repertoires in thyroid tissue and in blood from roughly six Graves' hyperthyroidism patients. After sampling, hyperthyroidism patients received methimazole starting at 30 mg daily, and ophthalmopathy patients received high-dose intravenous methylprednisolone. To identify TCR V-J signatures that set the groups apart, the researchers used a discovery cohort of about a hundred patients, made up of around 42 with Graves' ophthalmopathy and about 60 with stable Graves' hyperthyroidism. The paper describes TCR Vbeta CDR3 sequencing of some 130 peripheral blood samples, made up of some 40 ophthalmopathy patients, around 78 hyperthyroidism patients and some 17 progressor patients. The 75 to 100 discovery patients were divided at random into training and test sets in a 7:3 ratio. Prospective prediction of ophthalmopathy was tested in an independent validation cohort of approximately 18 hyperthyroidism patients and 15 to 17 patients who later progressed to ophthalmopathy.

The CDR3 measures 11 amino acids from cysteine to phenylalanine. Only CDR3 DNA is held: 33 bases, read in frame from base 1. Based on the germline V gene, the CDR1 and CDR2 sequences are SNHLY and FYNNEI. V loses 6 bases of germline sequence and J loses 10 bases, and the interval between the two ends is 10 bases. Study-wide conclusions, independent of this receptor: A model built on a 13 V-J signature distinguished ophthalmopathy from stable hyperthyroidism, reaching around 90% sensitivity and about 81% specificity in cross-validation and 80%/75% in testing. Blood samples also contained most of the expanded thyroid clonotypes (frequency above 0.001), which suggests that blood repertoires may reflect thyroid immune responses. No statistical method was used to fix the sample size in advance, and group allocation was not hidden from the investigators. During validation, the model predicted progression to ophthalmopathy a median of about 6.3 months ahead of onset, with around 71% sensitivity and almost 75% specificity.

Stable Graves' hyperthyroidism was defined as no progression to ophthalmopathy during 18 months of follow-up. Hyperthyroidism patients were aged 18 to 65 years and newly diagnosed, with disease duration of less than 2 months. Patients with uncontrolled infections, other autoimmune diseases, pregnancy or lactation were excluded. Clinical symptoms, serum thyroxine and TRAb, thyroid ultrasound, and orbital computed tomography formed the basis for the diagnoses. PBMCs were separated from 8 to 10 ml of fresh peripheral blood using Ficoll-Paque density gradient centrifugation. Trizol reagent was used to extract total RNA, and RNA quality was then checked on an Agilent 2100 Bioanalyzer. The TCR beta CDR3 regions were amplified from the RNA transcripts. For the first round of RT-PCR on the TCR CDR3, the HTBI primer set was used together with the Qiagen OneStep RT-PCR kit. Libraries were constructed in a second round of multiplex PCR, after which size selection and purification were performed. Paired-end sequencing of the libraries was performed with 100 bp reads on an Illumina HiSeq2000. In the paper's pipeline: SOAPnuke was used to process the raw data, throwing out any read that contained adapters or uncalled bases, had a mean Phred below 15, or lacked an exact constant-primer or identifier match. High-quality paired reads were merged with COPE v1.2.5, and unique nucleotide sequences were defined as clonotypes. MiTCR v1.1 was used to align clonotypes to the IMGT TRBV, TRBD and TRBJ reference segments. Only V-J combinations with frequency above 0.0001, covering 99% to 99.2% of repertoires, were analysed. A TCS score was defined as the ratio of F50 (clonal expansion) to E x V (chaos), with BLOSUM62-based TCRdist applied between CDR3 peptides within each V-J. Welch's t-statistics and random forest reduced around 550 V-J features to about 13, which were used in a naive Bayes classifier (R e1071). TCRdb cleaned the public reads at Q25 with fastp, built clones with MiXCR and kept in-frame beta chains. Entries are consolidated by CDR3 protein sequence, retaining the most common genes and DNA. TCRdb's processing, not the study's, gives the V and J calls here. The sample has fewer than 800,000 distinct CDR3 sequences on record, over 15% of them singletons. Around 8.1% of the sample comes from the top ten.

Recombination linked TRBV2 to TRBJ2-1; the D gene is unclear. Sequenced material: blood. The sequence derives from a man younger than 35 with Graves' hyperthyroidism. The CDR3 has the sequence CASSPYGEQFF. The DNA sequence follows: TGTGCCAGCAGCCCATACGGAGAGCAGTTCTTC.